This TCR beta chain comes out of a study of identical twins (dated by TCRdb to 2016 to 2018). A note on the overall study: To test whether fetal clonotypes persist, the study used deep sequencing on TCR alpha and beta repertoires from monozygotic twins, unrelated adults of various ages, and cord blood. To rule out contamination, replicate twin experiments were performed at different times with different library preparation protocols.

Receptors were amplified or captured by 5' RACE. The listed sequencing device is Illumina HiSeq 2000. Template switching added a universal primer binding site, and the final cDNA carried a unique molecular identifier that allowed TCR cDNA molecules to be counted accurately. Specific primers in the conserved constant-segment region were used to synthesize first-strand cDNA for the TCR alpha and beta chains. To control for contamination, every cDNA library carried two barcodes: a SMART-Mk sample barcode plus Illumina barcodes. Two successive PCR steps introduced TruSeq adapter sequences along with Illumina sample barcodes. Sequencing of the TCR alpha and beta cDNA libraries was done on the Illumina HiSeq platform using custom primers. As for the original processing: MiGEC was used to process raw reads and extract unique molecular identifiers, and MiXCR was used to find CDR3 positions. Recombination models were inferred per individual with the repgenHMM and IGoR tools using an EM algorithm. The tcR package in R was used for shared clonotype analysis, with sharing normalized by the product of cloneset sizes. To study raw recombination free of thymic and clonal selection effects, out-of-frame nonproductive sequences were analyzed. The public sequencing data were trimmed at Q25 with fastp and processed into clonotypes with MiXCR by TCRdb, which kept only in-frame beta chains. Each entry merges the rows of one CDR3 protein and shows their most common DNA and genes. For this entry, the V and J calls and clone size follow TCRdb and not the study's own pipeline. The sample contains around 250,000 distinct CDR3 sequences, about 6.7% of them found a single time. Jointly, the top ten make up approximately 14% of the sample.

V was cut back by 3 bases and J by 8 bases, leaving a gap of 11 bases between them. The CDR3 starts with the cysteine, ends with the phenylalanine, and has 13 residues. The kept DNA is CDR3 alone, 39 bases in frame from the first base. CDR1 and CDR2 (MGHRA, YSYEKL) derive from the germline V gene. Study-wide conclusions, independent of this receptor: Zero-insertion analyses could be partly confounded by invariant T cells such as MAIT and iNKT, though diverse VJ usage argued against such confounding for most clonotypes. Because the same donors could not be followed over many years, the conclusions depended on cross-sectional statistical analysis. A weaker excess of twin sharing was found in beta out-of-frame sequences because the signal-to-noise ratio was lowered by fewer shared sequences. Abundant cord blood beta clonotypes had fewer insertions, young adult naive repertoires showed a similar but weaker trend, and memory repertoires showed no such trend. Out-of-frame TCR alpha sequences shared between twins showed an excess of low generation-probability sequences compared with coincidental sharing between unrelated individuals. In monozygotic twins, recombination models systematically underestimated out-of-frame TCR alpha sharing, but the models matched the sharing seen between unrelated individuals.

Worth noting for this clonotype: Its antigen target is currently unknown. Base qualities are not provided; no much larger clone lies one nucleotide away.

Only healthy Caucasian donors were included. Three pairs of female monozygotic twins, all aged roughly 18 to 29 years, were included in the twin cohort. Positive isolation kits from Invitrogen were used to isolate the CD4+ and CD8+ T cell populations. The same sample was also used in a study of T cells expressing NK-cell markers. Per that second paper: TCR beta-chain repertoires were profiled in sorted CD3+CD56+NKG2C+, CD3+CD56+NKG2C- and CD3+CD56-NKG2C+ T-cell subsets from several donors. Of the eight sequenced donors, seven were found to be HCMV-seropositive and one was found to be HCMV-seronegative. In several experiments an anti-gammadeltaTCR antibody was added to restrict sorting to alphabetaTCR-expressing T cells. In more than 5 donors, the dominant CD3+CD56+NKG2C+ clonotypes ranked among the top 10 CD8+ clonotypes, making up roughly 1.0-8% of CD8+ T cells. Those dominant clonotypes were again the most abundant among CD3+CD56-NKG2C+ cells in a handful of donors, at about 25-60.1%. It remained unclear whether the expanded NKG2C-expressing T cell clones were specific for HCMV antigens. The study sequenced eight donors, all healthy volunteers chosen at random: three men and five women. A commercial ELISA kit detecting HCMV-specific IgG in serum was used to determine HCMV serostatus. MIGEC was used to demultiplex reads and group the reads by UMI, and MiTCR was used to assemble and quantify clonotypes. Only TCR cDNA sequences supported by at least two reads were kept to exclude erroneous sequences. The tcR package was used for downstream repertoire analysis, with clonotypes matched between fractions based on CDR3 nucleotide sequence plus V segment. VDJmatch was used to annotate antigen specificity against VDJdb, with one amino acid substitution in CDR3 allowed.

The receptor chain draws on TRBV4-1 and TRBJ2-1, with no reliable assignment of the D segment. Sequencing was carried out using CD8+ T cells sorted from blood. The clonotype was recovered from a young woman in good health. CDR3 protein: CASSQIRWDEQFF. At the DNA level, the sequence is TGCGCCAGCAGCCAGATCCGCTGGGATGAGCAGTTCTTC.